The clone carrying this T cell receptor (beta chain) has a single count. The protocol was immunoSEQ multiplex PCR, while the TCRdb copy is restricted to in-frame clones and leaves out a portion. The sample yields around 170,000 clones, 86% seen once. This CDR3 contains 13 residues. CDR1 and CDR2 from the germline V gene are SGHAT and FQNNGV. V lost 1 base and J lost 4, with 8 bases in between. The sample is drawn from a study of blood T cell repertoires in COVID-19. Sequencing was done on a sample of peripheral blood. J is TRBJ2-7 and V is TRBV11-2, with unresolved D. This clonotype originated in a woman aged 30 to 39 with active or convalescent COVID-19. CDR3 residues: CASSLAVQYEQYF. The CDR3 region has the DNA TGTGCCAGCAGCTTAGCCGTCCAGTACGAGCAGTACTTC. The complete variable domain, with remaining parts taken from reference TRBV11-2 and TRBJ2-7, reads EAGVAQSPRYKIIEKRQSVAFWCNPISGHATLYWYQQILGQGPKLLIQFQNNGVVDDSQLPKDRFSAERLKGVDSTLKIQPAKLEDSAVYLCASSLAVQYEQYFGPGTRLTVT.